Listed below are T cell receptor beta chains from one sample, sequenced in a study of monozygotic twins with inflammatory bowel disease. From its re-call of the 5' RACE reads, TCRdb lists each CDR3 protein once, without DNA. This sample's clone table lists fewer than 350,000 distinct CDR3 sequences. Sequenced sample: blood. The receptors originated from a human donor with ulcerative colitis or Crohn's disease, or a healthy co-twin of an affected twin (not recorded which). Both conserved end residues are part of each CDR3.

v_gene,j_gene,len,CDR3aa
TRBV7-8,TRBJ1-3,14,CASSFFASGNTIYF
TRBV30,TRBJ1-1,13,CAWMMDRGTEAFF
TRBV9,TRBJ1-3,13,CASSASSGNTIYF
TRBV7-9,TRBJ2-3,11,CASSDADTQYF
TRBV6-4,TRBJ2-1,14,CASSDSPEGGGQFF
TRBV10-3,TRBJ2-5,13,CAIASREGETQYF
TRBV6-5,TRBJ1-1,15,CASSYRTAMSTEAFF
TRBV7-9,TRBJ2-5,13,CASSSGGFETQYF
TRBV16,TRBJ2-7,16,CASSPTQGKASYEQYF
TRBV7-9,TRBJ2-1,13,CASSATGENEQFF
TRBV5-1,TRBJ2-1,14,CASSLEAGLNEQFF
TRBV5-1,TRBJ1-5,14,CASSLGSGDQPQHF
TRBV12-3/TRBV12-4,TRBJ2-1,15,CASSPSSGGAYEQFF
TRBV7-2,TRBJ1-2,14,CASSLVPGPYGYTF
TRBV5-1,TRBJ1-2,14,CASSPRDTNYGYTF
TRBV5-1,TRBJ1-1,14,CASSLPVANTEAFF
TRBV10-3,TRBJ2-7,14,CAINSGRSSYEQYF
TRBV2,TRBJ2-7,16,CASGLLASGSSYEQYF
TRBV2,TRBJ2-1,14,CASQADRGNNEQFF
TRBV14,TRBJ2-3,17,CASSQDRGGSSTDTQYF
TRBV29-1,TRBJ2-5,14,CSVEDPRLEETQYF
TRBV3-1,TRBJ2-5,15,CASSQVTQGSETQYF
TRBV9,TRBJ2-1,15,CASSNDPDPDNEQFF
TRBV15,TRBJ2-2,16,CATSRDWDVGTGELFF
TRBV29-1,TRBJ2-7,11,CSVDILDREYF
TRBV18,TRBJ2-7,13,CASSLLDSYEQYF
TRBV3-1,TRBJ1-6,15,CASSRGGQGNSPLHF
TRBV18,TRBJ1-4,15,CASSPDRESNEKLFF
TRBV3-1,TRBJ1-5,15,CASSQGGDPNQPQHF
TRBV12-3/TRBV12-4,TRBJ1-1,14,CASSQRLQGTEAFF
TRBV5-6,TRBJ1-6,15,CASSLDQGVGSPLHF
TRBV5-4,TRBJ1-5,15,CASSSSQTPNQPQHF